This T cell receptor beta chain is from a study of blood T cell repertoires in COVID-19. About the study: Acute-phase and convalescent COVID-19 samples originated in the United States, Italy and Spain. Nucleic acid was either cDNA or gDNA, and it came from T cells, B-cell-depleted T cells, or PBMCs.

This clone has only one observation. Deletions cut 0 bases from V and 5 bases from J, with 19 bases between. The CDR3 is 17 residues long. Per germline, CDR1 SGHTA and CDR2 FQGTGA. TCRdb keeps only in-frame clones here, not all; method: immunoSEQ multiplex PCR. The sample records about 240,000 clones, roughly 80% being singletons. The specimen was peripheral blood. The sequence was collected from an elderly woman with COVID-19, enrolled during active disease. The chain combines TRBV7-3 with TRBJ2-5, with D perhaps matching TRBD2 (6 bases). The CDR3 reads CASSLTSRGVPLETQYF. Written as DNA, the CDR3 is TGTGCCAGCAGCTTAACGTCGCGGGGCGTACCCTTGGAGACCCAGTACTTC.